This paragraph reports one T cell receptor (beta chain). This receptor's antigen is unknown. No base-level quality is on record; no much larger clone is a single base apart. In the ophthalmopathy patients, disease was moderately to severely active, with a Clinical Activity Score of 3 or more, a NOSPECS grade of 4 or more, and a duration of less than 3 months. Any patient with an uncontrolled infection, another autoimmune disease, pregnancy or lactation was excluded. Clinical symptoms, serum thyroxine and TRAb, thyroid ultrasound, and orbital computed tomography formed the basis for the diagnoses. PBMCs were isolated from 7.5 to 10 ml of fresh peripheral blood by Ficoll-Paque density gradient centrifugation. Trizol reagent was used to extract total RNA, and RNA quality was then checked on an Agilent 2100 Bioanalyzer. The data originate from a study of T cells in Graves' hyperthyroidism and ophthalmopathy (dated by TCRdb to between 2019 and 2020). For the wider study: Peripheral blood samples were taken at the time of initial diagnosis, prior to any treatment. TCR V-J signatures able to tell the groups apart were searched for in a discovery cohort of 95 to 100 patients, of whom around 42 had Graves' ophthalmopathy and about 55 had stable Graves' hyperthyroidism. Whether ophthalmopathy could be predicted prospectively was tested in an independent validation cohort made up of roughly 20 hyperthyroidism patients plus 17 patients who later progressed to ophthalmopathy. For training and testing, the roughly 100 patients in the discovery cohort were randomly divided in a 7:3 ratio. In addition, the study compared T-cell repertoires in thyroid tissue and in blood from about 6 Graves' hyperthyroidism patients. After blood sampling, hyperthyroidism patients were treated with methimazole at a starting dose of 30 mg daily, and ophthalmopathy patients were treated with high-dose intravenous methylprednisolone. The paper reports TCR Vbeta CDR3 sequencing of more than 120 peripheral blood samples: approximately 41 ophthalmopathy, fewer than 85 hyperthyroidism and around 17 progressor patients.

The TCR beta CDR3 regions were amplified from the RNA transcripts. A first-round RT-PCR of the TCR CDR3 used the HTBI primer set with the Qiagen OneStep RT-PCR kit. A second multiplex PCR round built the libraries, followed by size selection and purification. Sequencing of the libraries was done on an Illumina HiSeq2000 using paired-end 100 bp reads. Concerning the study's data processing: SOAPnuke was used to process the raw data, throwing out any read that contained adapters or uncalled bases, had a mean Phred below 15, or lacked an exact constant-primer or identifier match. High-quality paired reads were merged with COPE v1.2.5, and unique nucleotide sequences were defined as clonotypes. Clonotypes were aligned to IMGT TRBV, TRBD and TRBJ reference segments using MiTCR v1.1. Only V-J combinations with frequency above 0.0001, covering about 99% of repertoires, were analysed. A TCS score was defined as the ratio between F50 (clonal expansion) and ExV (chaos), using BLOSUM62-based TCRdist between CDR3 peptides within each V-J. Welch's t-statistics and random forest reduced 514 V-J features to fewer than 15, which were used in a naive Bayes classifier (R e1071). The raw public reads went through TCRdb reprocessing: fastp at Q25, MiXCR clone calling, in-frame beta chains kept. Under each unique CDR3 protein, matching rows form one entry showing the most common genes and DNA. Here the V and J calls rest on TCRdb's processing, not on the authors' analysis. The sample yields about 400,000 distinct CDR3 sequences; around 15% were counted once. Of the sample, 13% falls within the top ten clones.

The study at large found these results: Most expanded thyroid clonotypes (frequency above 0.001) were also found in blood, which suggests that blood repertoires may mirror thyroid immune responses. Ophthalmopathy was separated from stable hyperthyroidism by a 13 V-J signature model, with over 85% sensitivity and approximately 81% specificity obtained in cross-validation and 80%/75% obtained in testing. In validation, the model predicted progression to ophthalmopathy a median of about 6.5 months before onset, with about 67% sensitivity and 72.22% specificity. Sample size was not statistically predetermined, and investigators were not blinded to group allocation.

Relative to germline, V is 3 bases shorter and J is 1 base shorter, with 12 bases between their ends. Taken from the germline V gene, the CDR1 and CDR2 loops are SQVTM and ANQGSEA. The CDR3 runs 14 amino acids, cysteine and phenylalanine included. CDR3 DNA only is kept here, 42 bases in frame from base 1. The sequence derives from a man between 18 and 35 years old with Graves' ophthalmopathy. The V and J segments used are TRBV29-1 and TRBJ2-5, with no reliable assignment of the D segment. The sequenced material came from blood. The DNA sequence is as follows: TGCAGCGTTGAGTCCCGGCTCCTCCAAGAGACCCAGTACTTC. This encodes CSVESRLLQETQYF.